This entry concerns a single T cell receptor (beta chain). This clonotype was picked up many times. The clone's antigen remains unknown. Within one base of it there is no much larger clone, and no base qualities were kept. These data come from a study of T cells in Graves' hyperthyroidism and ophthalmopathy (dated by TCRdb to about 2019). In terms of the full investigation: Peripheral blood was sampled at the time of initial diagnosis, prior to any treatment. TCR V-J signatures able to tell the groups apart were searched for in a discovery cohort of 95 or so patients, of whom more than 40 had Graves' ophthalmopathy and 57 had stable Graves' hyperthyroidism. Whether ophthalmopathy could be predicted prospectively was tested in an independent validation cohort made up of about 20 hyperthyroidism patients plus 17 patients who later progressed to ophthalmopathy. The 100 discovery patients were randomly split 7:3 into training and test sets. The study also compared thyroid tissue and blood T-cell repertoires from more than 5 Graves' hyperthyroidism patients. After sampling, hyperthyroidism patients received methimazole starting at 30 mg daily, and ophthalmopathy patients received high-dose intravenous methylprednisolone. TCR Vbeta CDR3 sequencing of some 140 peripheral blood samples (43 ophthalmopathy, 75 or so hyperthyroidism and approximately 17 progressor patients) is reported in the paper.

Moderately to severely active disease, a Clinical Activity Score of at least 3, a NOSPECS grade of at least 4, and a duration under 3 months were present in ophthalmopathy patients. Exclusion was applied to patients with uncontrolled infections, other autoimmune diseases, pregnancy or lactation. Diagnoses were based on clinical symptoms, serum thyroxine and TRAb, thyroid ultrasound and orbital computed tomography. PBMCs were isolated from about 9 ml of fresh peripheral blood by Ficoll-Paque density gradient centrifugation. Total RNA was extracted using Trizol reagent, and RNA quality was assessed on an Agilent 2100 Bioanalyzer. TCR beta CDR3 regions were amplified from RNA transcripts. The TCR CDR3 was subjected to a first round of RT-PCR using the HTBI primer set and the Qiagen OneStep RT-PCR kit. The libraries were constructed in a second round of multiplex PCR and then size-selected and purified. Sequencing of the libraries was done on an Illumina HiSeq2000 using paired-end 100 bp reads. For the original study's pipeline: Raw data were processed with SOAPnuke, discarding reads with adapters, uncalled bases, mean Phred below 15, or no exact constant-primer or identifier match. COPE v1.2.5 was used to merge the high-quality paired reads, and each unique nucleotide sequence was defined as a clonotype. MiTCR v1.1 was used to align the clonotypes against IMGT TRBV, TRBD and TRBJ reference segments. Analysis was restricted to V-J combinations with a frequency above 0.0001, which covered just over 98% of repertoires. The TCS score was defined as F50 (clonal expansion) divided by E x V (chaos), with BLOSUM62-based TCRdist calculated between CDR3 peptides within each V-J. Welch's t-statistics and random forest reduced fewer than 550 V-J features to 10 to 15, which were used in a naive Bayes classifier (R e1071). TCRdb took the public reads, trimmed them with fastp at Q25, ran MiXCR for clone calling and kept in-frame beta chains. Identical CDR3 proteins give one entry, which carries the most common genes and DNA. None of the V and J calls come from the authors' own analysis; TCRdb made them. The sample table shows about 250,000 distinct CDR3 sequences, and roughly a quarter are seen once. The top ten clones comprise 35% to 40% of the sample.

Study-wide conclusions, independent of this receptor: No statistical method was used to set the sample size in advance, and investigators knew the group allocation. Most expanded thyroid clonotypes (frequency above 0.001) were also detected in blood, suggesting blood repertoires may reflect thyroid immune responses. In validation, progression to ophthalmopathy was predicted by the model with approximately 67% sensitivity and just over 72% specificity, a median of roughly 6 months before onset. A 13 V-J signature model separated ophthalmopathy from stable hyperthyroidism, with around 88% sensitivity and about 81% specificity in cross-validation and 80%/75% in testing.

For CDR1 and CDR2, the germline V gene lists SGHRS and YFSETQ. The CDR3, cysteine through phenylalanine, is 14 amino acids long. Kept here is only the CDR3 DNA, which spans 42 bases and is read in frame from base 1. V is trimmed back by 4 bases and J by 7 bases, and the junction contains 10 bases that no gene match accounts for. The rearrangement combines TRBV5-1 with TRBJ2-7, and 8 bases in between align with TRBD2. This clonotype originated in a woman aged 40 to 50 with Graves' ophthalmopathy. The sample was blood. The CDR3 in this case is CASSGVAGGGEQYF. At the DNA level, the sequence is TGCGCCAGCAGCGGGGTGGCGGGAGGCGGTGAGCAGTACTTC.